Described below is a single T cell receptor (beta chain) sequence and its context. Its antigen is not identified. This PCR relied on a set of 60 Vbeta primers and 13 Jbeta primers. The table came from immunoSEQ multiplex PCR; TCRdb's copy has only in-frame clones and leaves some out. In the table there are 150,000 to 200,000 clones, about 81% of which are singletons. This specimen comes from a study of cytomegalovirus exposure and HLA in healthy donors. Study-wide points: As a later analysis showed, several of the most significant clusters appeared to be linked to common viral pathogens. Equally common other TCR beta chains were less clonally expanded than HLA-associated ones, a later analysis found. Confirmation in vitro established that three CMV-associated chains were specific for CMV antigens.

The study sampled nominally healthy donors, though unrecorded immune exposures were likely. V shed 6 bases and J shed 3 bases, with 15 bases lying between them. Germline CDR1 reads MNHEY; CDR2 reads SVGAGI. This CDR3 contains 14 residues. The sequenced sample was PBMCs. The receptor comes from a woman aged 25 to 39 in good health and CMV-seronegative. The V call is TRBV6-5, the J call TRBJ2-7; possible D gene TRBD1, 5 bases. The CDR3 loop is CASRPRQRNYEQYF. CDR3 in DNA: TGTGCCAGCAGACCCCGACAGAGAAACTACGAGCAGTACTTC.